This T cell receptor beta chain was obtained from a study of blood T cell repertoires in COVID-19. Study details: There were acute and convalescent COVID-19 samples, and they came from the United States, Italy and Spain. PBMCs, B-cell-depleted T cells, or T cells were the source of the cDNA or gDNA that made up the material.

Original methodology: Estimated nucleated cell counts came from reference gene primer amplification. The method was immunoSEQ multiplex PCR; TCRdb's version includes in-frame clones alone and lacks a portion of them. V, J and clone size are taken as reported in that table, and D and trimming were inferred from the DNA itself. The sample yields tens of thousands of clones, around 86% seen once. This clone has only one observation. The junction had 7 bases not matched to a gene; V was cut back by 1 base and J by 2 bases. The CDR3 has 17 residues. Germline values: CDR1 SGHNT, CDR2 YYREEE (reference sequence).

Sequencing used peripheral blood. The source of this sequence is a human donor in a cohort sampled during active COVID-19. The chain joins TRBV5-4 to TRBJ2-3; 10 nucleotides line up with TRBD2. CDR3 sequence (DNA): TGTGCCAGCAGCTTGCCTCCTAGCGGGGGATACACAGATACGCAGTATTTT. As protein: CASSLPPSGGYTDTQYF.